This T cell receptor beta chain was obtained from a study of T-cell reconstitution after alpha-beta-depleted transplantation in children. Study findings and constraints: The main origin of T-cell counts and diversity one year after transplant was newly produced T cells. In some patients, recipient T cells and intrathymic progenitors surviving conditioning explained high day-60 diversity. Expanded clones from the graft, numbering several hundred, reportedly supplied alpha-beta T cells about two months after transplant.

Germline assignment: CDR1 KGHDR and CDR2 SFDVKD. Trimming at V came to 0 bases and at J to 3 bases, leaving 1 base not matched to a gene. The CDR3 sequence is 18 residues long. During its preparation, the TCRbeta library received unique molecular identifiers. MiXCR, applied by TCRdb to the PCR reads, yields one record per CDR3 protein. The table shows roughly 790,000 distinct CDR3 sequences, with roughly 15% occurring only once. This clonotype was detected only a few times. Its antigen is as yet unknown. The sample was PBMCs, mostly from graft donor cells, taken 360 days after TCRalphabeta/CD19-depleted stem cell transplant. The V call is TRBV24-1, the J call TRBJ2-2; 15 nucleotides agree with TRBD2. This sequence was found in a male patient aged 5 to 17 who had a stem cell transplant for acute lymphoblastic leukemia, so the T cells may come from the graft donor. The CDR3 is CATSDLGLAGGDTGELFF. In nucleotides, the CDR3 is TGTGCCACCAGTGATTTGGGACTAGCGGGAGGGGACACCGGGGAGCTGTTTTTT.